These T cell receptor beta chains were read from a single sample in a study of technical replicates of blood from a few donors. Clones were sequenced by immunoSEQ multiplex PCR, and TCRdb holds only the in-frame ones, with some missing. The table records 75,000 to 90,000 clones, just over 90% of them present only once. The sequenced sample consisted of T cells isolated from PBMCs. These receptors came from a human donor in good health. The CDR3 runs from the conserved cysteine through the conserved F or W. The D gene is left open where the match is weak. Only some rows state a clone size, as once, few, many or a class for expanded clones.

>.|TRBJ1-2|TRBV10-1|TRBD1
CASSDRLQGAGYTF
TGCGCCAGCAGTGACCGATTACAGGGGGCTGGCTACACCTTC
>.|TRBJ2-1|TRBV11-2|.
CASSSTNPFAGHNEQFF
TGTGCCAGCAGCTCCACGAACCCCTTCGCGGGCCACAATGAGCAGTTCTTC
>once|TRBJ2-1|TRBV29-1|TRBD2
CSHRGLAGGSEQFF
TGCAGCCATCGAGGACTAGCGGGGGGAAGTGAGCAGTTCTTC
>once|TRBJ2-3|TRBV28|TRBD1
CASSLGTGLYTDTQYF
TGTGCCAGCAGTTTAGGGACAGGTTTATACACAGATACGCAGTATTTT
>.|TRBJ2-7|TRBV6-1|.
CASWDTYEQYF
TGTGCCAGCTGGGACACCTACGAGCAGTACTTC
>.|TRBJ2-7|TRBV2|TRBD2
CASTGGEQYF
TGTGCCAGCACGGGAGGAGAGCAGTACTTC
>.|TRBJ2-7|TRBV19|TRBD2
CASTPTGRFREQYF
TGTGCCAGTACCCCAACCGGGAGGTTCCGCGAGCAGTACTTC
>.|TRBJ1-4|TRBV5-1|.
CASSQASTDEKLFF
TGCGCCAGCAGCCAGGCTTCGACAGATGAAAAACTGTTTTTT
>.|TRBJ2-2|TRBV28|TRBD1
CASSLQGSNTGELFF
TGTGCCAGCAGTCTACAGGGGTCGAACACCGGGGAGCTGTTTTTT
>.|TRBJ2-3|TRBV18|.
CASFGEDTQYF
TGTGCCAGCTTCGGTGAAGATACGCAGTATTTT
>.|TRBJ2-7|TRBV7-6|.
CASSLASPSGGAYEQYF
TGTGCCAGCAGCTTAGCGTCGCCGAGCGGAGGGGCCTACGAGCAGTACTTC
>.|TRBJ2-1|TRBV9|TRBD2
CASSVVSGTRGYNEQFF
TGTGCCAGCAGCGTAGTGTCGGGGACTAGGGGTTACAATGAGCAGTTCTTC
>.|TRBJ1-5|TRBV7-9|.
CASSRRPILIRPQHF
TGTGCCAGCAGCCGCAGGCCCATTTTGATCCGGCCCCAGCATTTT
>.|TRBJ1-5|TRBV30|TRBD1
CAWTLGQGNQPQHF
TGTGCCTGGACTCTGGGACAGGGGAATCAGCCCCAGCATTTT
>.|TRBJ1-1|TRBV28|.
CASRGGEPMNTEAFF
TGTGCCAGCAGGGGGGGTGAGCCCATGAACACTGAAGCTTTCTTT
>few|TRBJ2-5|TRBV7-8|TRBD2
CASSLERGGRETQYF
TGTGCCAGCAGCTTAGAACGGGGGGGCCGTGAGACCCAGTACTTC
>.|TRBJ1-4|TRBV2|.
CASSPRQAGTNEKLFF
TGTGCCAGCAGCCCCAGACAGGCAGGGACTAATGAAAAACTGTTTTTT
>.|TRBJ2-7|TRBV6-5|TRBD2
CASSYSAGGTYEQYF
TGTGCCAGCAGTTACTCTGCGGGAGGCACCTACGAGCAGTACTTC
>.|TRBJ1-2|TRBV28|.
CASHSSDRNYGYTF
TGTGCCAGTCACTCCTCCGACAGAAACTATGGCTACACCTTC
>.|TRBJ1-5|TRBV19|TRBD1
CASSVTIQGAYSNQPQHF
TGTGCCAGTAGTGTAACGATCCAGGGGGCCTATAGCAATCAGCCCCAGCATTTT
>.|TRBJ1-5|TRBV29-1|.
CSFDAGTSGPQHF
TGCAGCTTCGACGCAGGAACCTCTGGCCCCCAGCATTTT
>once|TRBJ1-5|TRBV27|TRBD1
CASGAGQGFRVNQPQHF
TGTGCCAGCGGGGCGGGACAGGGTTTTAGGGTCAATCAGCCCCAGCATTTT
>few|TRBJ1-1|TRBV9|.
CASSVAEGNTEAFF
TGTGCCAGCAGCGTAGCGGAGGGGAACACTGAAGCTTTCTTT
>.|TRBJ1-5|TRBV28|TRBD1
CASSLGTAFSNQPQHF
TGTGCCAGCAGTTTAGGGACAGCCTTTAGCAATCAGCCCCAGCATTTT
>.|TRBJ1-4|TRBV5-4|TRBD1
CASSFEQGSSYEKLFF
TGTGCCAGCAGCTTTGAACAGGGGTCATCCTATGAAAAACTGTTTTTT
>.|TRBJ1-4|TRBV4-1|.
CASSEAVVVDTREKLFF
TGCGCCAGCAGCGAAGCCGTCGTGGTAGACACTCGTGAAAAACTGTTTTTT
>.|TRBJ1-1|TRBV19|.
CASRSQGGTEAFF
TGTGCCAGTCGGTCCCAGGGAGGGACTGAAGCTTTCTTT
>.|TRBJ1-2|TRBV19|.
CASRTGGLTADYGYTF
TGTGCCAGCCGGACTGGAGGGTTGACGGCGGACTATGGCTACACCTTC
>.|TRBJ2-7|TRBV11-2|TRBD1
CASSQGWGQATYEQYF
TGTGCCAGCAGCCAGGGATGGGGACAGGCCACCTACGAGCAGTACTTC
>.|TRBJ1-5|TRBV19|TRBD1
CASSVRDSFRPQHF
TGTGCCAGTAGTGTACGGGACAGCTTTCGGCCCCAGCATTTT
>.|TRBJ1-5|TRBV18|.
CASSTGQPSRNQPQHF
TGTGCCAGCTCAACCGGACAGCCTTCTCGGAATCAGCCCCAGCATTTT
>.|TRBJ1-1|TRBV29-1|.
CSVHRMNTEAFF
TGCAGCGTTCACAGAATGAACACTGAAGCTTTCTTT
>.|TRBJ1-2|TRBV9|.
CASSVGQGYGYTF
TGTGCCAGCAGCGTAGGGCAGGGGTATGGCTACACCTTC
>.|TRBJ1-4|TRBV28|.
CASSLWPGDNEKLFF
TGTGCCAGCAGTTTATGGCCGGGGGATAATGAAAAACTGTTTTTT
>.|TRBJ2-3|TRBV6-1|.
CASLLVSTDTQYF
TGTGCCAGCCTACTAGTCAGCACAGATACGCAGTATTTT
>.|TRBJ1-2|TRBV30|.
CAWSVSLIGETYGYTF
TGTGCCTGGAGTGTAAGTCTCATCGGGGAGACCTATGGCTACACCTTC
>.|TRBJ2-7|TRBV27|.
CASSLRGSYEQYF
TGTGCCAGCAGCCTTCGGGGCTCCTACGAGCAGTACTTC